A single sample gave rise to the 19 T cell receptor beta chains below, sequenced in a study of blood T cell repertoires in COVID-19. Repertoires were generated with immunoSEQ multiplex PCR, while TCRdb's copy carries only in-frame clones and drops some. This sample has 25,000 to 35,000 clones, with roughly four fifths found just once. Specimen: peripheral blood. The receptors originated from a man in his 70s with active COVID-19.

The CDR3 region has the DNA TGTGCCAGCCGGGGCGGGGGAAAGAGTGGGAGTCGCGGGGAGCTGTTTTTT. Translated: CASRGGGKSGSRGELFF. The chain combines TRBV19 with TRBJ2-2; 7 bases are a match to TRBD2. V dropped 9 bases and J dropped 7; count of bases not matched to a gene: 20. CDR1 and CDR2 from the germline V gene are LNHDA and SQIVND (reference sequence). CDR3 length equals 17 residues.

The V and J genes are TRBV11-3 and TRBJ2-3; the match to TRBD2 covers 9 bases. The CDR3 loop spans 14 amino acids. Trimming removed 7 bases from V and 3 bases from J; junction bases left unmatched: 5. Germline V CDR1 and CDR2: SGHNT, YENEEA. The CDR3 reads CASTAGGATDTQYF. CDR3 DNA: TGTGCCAGCACCGCGGGGGGGGCGACAGATACGCAGTATTTT.

The chain uses TRBV7-2 and TRBJ1-2; D not resolved. Trimming shortened V by 5 bases and J by 6 bases, and 16 bases separated the two germline ends. The CDR3 contains 14 residues. Germline loops: CDR1 SGHTA, CDR2 FQGNSA. CDR3 region: CASSARLARDGYTF. The DNA of the CDR3 is TGTGCCAGCAGCGCCAGGCTGGCGAGGGATGGCTACACCTTC.

V is TRBV18 and J is TRBJ2-7; 13 bases match TRBD2. Germline CDR1 KGHSH, CDR2 LQKENI. The ends lost 9 bases at V and 6 bases at J; junction bases unmatched: 23. The CDR3 spans 19 residues. The CDR3 DNA is TGTGCCAGGGACTGGGGGCGAACTAGCGGGAGGGTCCCTACGTCCGAGCAGTACTTC. It is translated as CARDWGRTSGRVPTSEQYF.

The V gene is TRBV7-9, the J gene TRBJ1-5; D is perhaps TRBD1 (5 bases). Germline-derived CDR1 and CDR2 are SEHNR and FQNEAQ (reference sequence). Trimming took 5 bases from V and 6 from J, leaving 11 bases between them. This CDR3 spans 13 amino acids. The CDR3 spells CASSPSGGQPQHF. As DNA, the CDR3 is TGTGCCAGCAGCCCCTCCGGGGGTCAGCCCCAGCATTTT.

The gene calls are TRBV14 and TRBJ1-6, with D possibly being TRBD1 (5 bases). CDR1 and CDR2 from the germline V gene are SGHDN and FVKESK. Between the trimmed V and J ends, which lost 0 bases and 5 bases, there was a span of 8 bases. The CDR3 covers 15 residues. As DNA, the CDR3 is TGTGCCAGCAGCCAAGACAGGGTGAATAATTCACCCCTCCACTTT. The encoded protein is CASSQDRVNNSPLHF.

CDR3 region: CASSPGLAGGPRETQYF. In DNA form, the CDR3 reads TGTGCCAGCTCACCGGGACTAGCGGGGGGGCCCCGCGAGACCCAGTACTTC. This chain uses TRBV18 with TRBJ2-5, with 16 bases matching TRBD2. V was clipped by 3 bases and J by 5 bases; unmatched bases: 6. The CDR3 consists of 17 residues. Germline CDR1 is KGHSH and CDR2 is LQKENI.

This chain connects TRBV27 to TRBJ1-1, with D unclear. The germline V and J ends were trimmed by 0 bases and 4 bases, with 9 bases remaining between them. The germline CDR1 and CDR2 sequences are MNHEY and SMNVEV (reference sequence). This CDR3 region has 14 residues. The CDR3 region has the DNA TGTGCCAGCAGTTTATCCCCTTCGGGCACTGAAGCTTTCTTT. Its protein product is CASSLSPSGTEAFF.

This chain uses TRBV5-1 with TRBJ2-1, with D maybe TRBD2 (6 bases). Deletions cut 0 bases from V and 7 bases from J, with 17 bases between. This CDR3 has 16 residues. Germline V gene sequence: CDR1 SGHRS, CDR2 YFSETQ. This CDR3 reads CASSLVLTGVGNEQFF. DNA for the CDR3: TGCGCCAGCAGCTTGGTGTTGACGGGAGTGGGTAATGAGCAGTTCTTC. The full variable domain, its missing parts supplied by reference TRBV5-1 and TRBJ2-1, is KAGVTQTPRYLIKTRGQQVTLSCSPISGHRSVSWYQQTPGQGLQFLFEYFSETQRNKGNFPGRFSGRQFSNSRSEMNVSTLELGDSALYLCASSLVLTGVGNEQFFGPGTRLTVL.

V gene TRBV18 combines with J gene TRBJ1-5, with 7 positions matching TRBD1. The length of the CDR3 is 15 residues. The germline gives CDR1 KGHSH, CDR2 LQKENI. J lost 3 bases, V lost 2 bases, and 4 bases had no gene match. CDR3 residues: CASSPLGTVNQPQHF. In DNA form, the CDR3 reads TGTGCCAGCTCACCATTGGGGACAGTCAATCAGCCCCAGCATTTT.

The rearrangement links TRBV5-1 to TRBJ1-1, with 10 bases that match TRBD1. This CDR3 has 14 residues. V shed 4 bases, J shed 3 bases, and the junction held 3 bases outside the gene matches. Germline CDR1 and CDR2: SGHRS and YFSETQ. The CDR3 region has the DNA TGCGCCAGCAGCGGGACAGGGGCGCACACTGAAGCTTTCTTT. Protein sequence: CASSGTGAHTEAFF.

This rearrangement joins TRBV5-1 to TRBJ2-7, with 7 bases lining up with TRBD2. The CDR3 spans 16 residues. The junction had 11 bases not matched to a gene; V was cut back by 5 bases and J by 0 bases. Germline CDR1 reads SGHRS; CDR2 reads YFSETQ. CDR3 loop: CASRDQPAGSSYEQYF. CDR3 in DNA: TGCGCCAGCAGGGATCAACCAGCGGGGAGCTCCTACGAGCAGTACTTC.

The genes are TRBV2 and TRBJ1-2, with TRBD1 matching over 7 bases. The CDR3 contains 12 residues. Trimming removed 4 bases from V and 8 bases from J; junction bases left unmatched: 4. Germline assignment: CDR1 SNHLY and CDR2 FYNNEI. CDR3 loop: CASSVGGDGYTF. CDR3 coding DNA: TGTGCCAGCAGTGTAGGGGGCGACGGCTACACCTTC.

The V and J genes are TRBV7-9 and TRBJ1-1; D may be TRBD1 (6 bases). With 6 bases removed from V and 0 bases from J, the gap between germline ends came to 8 bases. CDR3 length equals 13 residues. The germline CDR1 and CDR2 sequences are SEHNR and FQNEAQ (reference sequence). The DNA of the CDR3 is TGTGCCAGCAGTGGACAGCTGAACACTGAAGCTTTCTTT. Translating gives CASSGQLNTEAFF.

This clone has only one observation. V usage is TRBV4-1 and J usage is TRBJ2-2, with 8 bases aligning to TRBD1. J was trimmed by 0 bases and V by 1 base; bases with no gene match: 4. The CDR3 extends over 17 amino acids. Germline CDR1 is MGHRA and CDR2 is YSYEKL. DNA for the CDR3: TGCGCCAGCAGCCAAGGCTGGACAGGGACGAACACCGGGGAGCTGTTTTTT. Translated: CASSQGWTGTNTGELFF.

The chain links TRBV3-1 (or the pseudogene TRBV3-2) to TRBJ1-2; a weak D match, TRBD1 (5 bases). CDR1 LGHDT and CDR2 YNNKEL come from the germline V gene (reference sequence). Deletions cut 6 bases from V and 8 bases from J, with 19 bases between. This CDR3 contains 14 residues. The CDR3 spells CASSRLEGAGGYTF. CDR3 nucleotide sequence: TGTGCCAGCAGTCGATTAGAAGGGGCCGGGGGCTACACCTTC.

Notes on this clone: One end of the junction fails to match germline, which may point to a read error. J is TRBJ2-3 and V is TRBV2; the D gene is possibly TRBD2 (5 bases). Germline CDR1 and CDR2: SNHLY and FYNNEI. The CDR3 is made up of 15 amino acids. The CDR3 DNA sequence: TGTGCCGGCAGACCCCTAGAGGGTAGGTCAGATACGCAGTATTTT. Translated, it gives CAGRPLEGRSDTQYF.

The chain has TRBV29-1 and TRBJ1-3; TRBD1 matches 9 bases. The germline gives CDR1 SQVTM, CDR2 ANQGSEA. The CDR3 extends over 13 amino acids. J lost 4 bases, V lost 6 bases, and 4 bases had no gene match. The CDR3 loop is CSVNRGPGNTIYF. CDR3 nucleotides: TGCAGCGTGAACAGGGGGCCAGGAAACACCATATATTTT.

The gene calls are TRBV18 and TRBJ2-5, with 8 bases fitting TRBD2. The trim removed 3 bases at V and 4 bases at J, leaving 7 bases unmatched. This CDR3 is built from 15 residues. CDR1 and CDR2 (germline): KGHSH, LQKENI. The CDR3 DNA follows: TGTGCCAGCTCACCGGGACTAGGGCTCGGAGAGACCCAGTACTTC. Translation gives CASSPGLGLGETQYF.